The 10 T cell receptor beta chains below come from one sample, sequenced in a study of regulatory T cells in long-lasting Graves disease. Documented time point: newly diagnosed GD, antithyroid drugs for less than 3 months. With RNA extracted from PBMCs as input, the TCR library was made. The authors built TCR beta libraries using iRepertoire HTBI primers and Arm-PCR of CDR3 regions. TCRdb reanalysed the multiplex PCR reads using MiXCR and keeps one entry per CDR3 protein. The data show about 520,000 distinct CDR3 sequences, 12% seen once. This same sample was also part of a study on T cells in Graves' hyperthyroidism and ophthalmopathy.

The sequencing here drew on peripheral blood mononuclear cells (PBMCs), taken at new diagnosis, from a patient treated with antithyroid drugs. All receptors come from a woman under 40 with Graves disease.

This clonotype has at least ten counts. V usage is TRBV11-2 and J usage is TRBJ2-7, with 7 positions matching TRBD1. This CDR3 contains 14 residues. V gave up 5 bases and J gave up 4 bases; unmatched junction bases: 8. Per germline, CDR1 SGHAT and CDR2 FQNNGV. The CDR3 DNA reads TGTGCCAGCAGCACACAGGGGAGCTCTTACGAGCAGTACTTC. Amino acid sequence: CASSTQGSSYEQYF.

This clonotype was detected many times. J is TRBJ1-4 and V is TRBV15; D is unresolved. Germline lookup yields CDR1 LNHNV and CDR2 YYDKDF (reference sequence). V was shortened by 5 bases and J by 3 bases, with 22 bases between the two germline ends. The CDR3 spans 18 residues. In nucleotides, the CDR3 is TGTGCCACCAGCCGAGGCTATGGCACGGGCGCACCTAATGAAAAACTGTTTTTT. Protein product: CATSRGYGTGAPNEKLFF.

The chain joins TRBV5-1 to TRBJ2-2; D tentatively fits TRBD1 or TRBD2 (5 bases each). Trimming took off 2 bases at V and 2 bases at J, with 13 bases between the two ends. The germline CDR1 and CDR2 sequences are SGHRS and YFSETQ. The CDR3 has 16 residues. The CDR3 DNA is TGCGCCAGCAGCTTATCCCCGGGGCTTAACACCGGGGAGCTGTTTTTT. This codes for CASSLSPGLNTGELFF.

This clonotype has a count of ten or more. The chain carries TRBV10-3 and TRBJ2-1, with a tentative D call TRBD2 (5 bases). V was pared by 6 bases and J by 7 bases, with 19 bases between. CDR3 length: 15 residues. CDR1 and CDR2 from the germline V gene are ENHRY and SYGVKD. The CDR3 DNA follows: TGTGCCATCAGGCCGGGAATCTCCCCGGGGAATGAGCAGTTCTTC. It translates to CAIRPGISPGNEQFF.

This clonotype showed up many times. The chain couples TRBV3-1 to TRBJ2-2, with D hard to call. The CDR3 covers 13 residues. Germline lookup yields CDR1 LGHDT and CDR2 YNNKEL (reference sequence). V lost 2 bases and J lost 7, with 8 bases in between. The CDR3 here is CASSQNVGGELFF. The CDR3 DNA is TGTGCCAGCAGCCAAAATGTTGGCGGGGAGCTGTTTTTT.

This clonotype occurred a few times. This chain connects TRBV3-1 to TRBJ1-5, with a possible D match to TRBD1 (6 bases). Per germline, CDR1 LGHDT and CDR2 YNNKEL (reference sequence). This CDR3 has 15 residues. V was pared by 0 bases and J by 4 bases, with 10 bases between. The CDR3 region is CASSQDTGKNQPQHF. For the CDR3, the DNA is TGTGCCAGCAGCCAAGACACAGGGAAGAATCAGCCCCAGCATTTT.

This clonotype came up many times. The gene calls are TRBV20-1 and TRBJ2-3; TRBD1 matches at 7 bases. Germline V CDR1 and CDR2: DFQATT, SNEGSKA (reference sequence). This CDR3 has 15 residues. V dropped 3 bases and J dropped 1; count of bases not matched to a gene: 7. Written as DNA, the CDR3 is TGCAGTGCTAGCGAAAGAGGGACAGGCACAGATACGCAGTATTTT. Amino acids: CSASERGTGTDTQYF.

In this sample, this clonotype turned up many times. The J gene is TRBJ1-5, the V gene TRBV7-8; D gene ambiguous. Trimming took 5 bases from V and 6 from J, leaving 14 bases between them. Germline V gene sequence: CDR1 SGHVS, CDR2 FQNEAQ. CDR3 size: 14 residues. This CDR3 reads CASSTRGWAQPQHF. The CDR3 nucleotides are TGTGCCAGCAGCACCCGAGGGTGGGCTCAGCCCCAGCATTTT.

There are many counts of this clonotype. The chain uses TRBV30 and TRBJ2-7; 7 positions agree with TRBD1. The J segment lost 3 bases and the V segment lost 0 bases, leaving 8 bases of the junction unmatched. CDR3 length: 15 amino acids. In germline, CDR1 is GTSNPN, CDR2 SVGIG (reference sequence). The CDR3 nucleotides read TGTGCCTGGAGTGTAGCGCAGGGGGTGCTCTACGAGCAGTACTTC. This translates into CAWSVAQGVLYEQYF. Combining the CDR3 with reference TRBV30 and TRBJ2-7 gives the whole variable domain SQTIHQWPATLVQPVGSPLSLECTVEGTSNPNLYWYRQAAGRGLQLLFYSVGIGQISSEVPQNLSASRPQDRQFILSSKKLLLSDSGFYLCAWSVAQGVLYEQYFGPGTRLTVT.

The chain uses TRBV5-1 and TRBJ1-4; 8 bases are shared with TRBD1. From germline, CDR1 is SGHRS and CDR2 YFSETQ. Unmatched junction bases numbered 7, after V lost 3 bases and J lost 3 bases. The CDR3 spans 16 residues. CDR3 protein: CASSSRTGRPNEKLFF. CDR3 DNA: TGCGCCAGCAGCTCGAGGACAGGGAGGCCTAATGAAAAACTGTTTTTT.